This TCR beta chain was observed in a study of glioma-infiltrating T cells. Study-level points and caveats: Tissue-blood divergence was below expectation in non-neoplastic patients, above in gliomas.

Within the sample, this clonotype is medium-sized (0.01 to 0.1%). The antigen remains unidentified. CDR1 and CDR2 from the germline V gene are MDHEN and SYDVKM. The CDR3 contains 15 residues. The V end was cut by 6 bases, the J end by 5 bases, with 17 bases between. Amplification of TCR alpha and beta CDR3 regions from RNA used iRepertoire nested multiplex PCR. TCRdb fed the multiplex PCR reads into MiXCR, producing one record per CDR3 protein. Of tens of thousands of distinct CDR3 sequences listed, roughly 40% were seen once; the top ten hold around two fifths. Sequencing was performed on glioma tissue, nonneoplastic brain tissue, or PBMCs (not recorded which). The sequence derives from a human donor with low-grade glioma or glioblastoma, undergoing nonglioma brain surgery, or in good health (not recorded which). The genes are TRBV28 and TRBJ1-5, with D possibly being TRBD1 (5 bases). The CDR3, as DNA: TGTGCCAGCAGCCGGGGACGGAGCTTCTATCAGCCCCAGCATTTT. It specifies CASSRGRSFYQPQHF.